These T cell receptor beta chains were read from a single sample in a study of spatial heterogeneity in lung cancer. TCRdb fed the 5' RACE reads into MiXCR, producing one record per CDR3 protein. The sample consists of around 9,900 distinct CDR3 sequences, 6.3% of them appearing once. The source was lung tumor tissue, collected at surgery. These receptor sequences come from a female donor with early-stage non-small cell lung cancer. CDR3s include the opening cysteine and the closing phenylalanine or tryptophan. A D gene is named only where the DNA matches it firmly. Size is stated for part of the rows, as once, few or many counts, or as a class when the clone is expanded.

j_gene | v_gene | abundance | d_gene | CDR3nt | CDR3aa
TRBJ2-2 | TRBV5-5 | medium-sized | TRBD2 | TGTGCCAGCAGCTTGGTAGCGGGAGTTGTCGGGGAGCTGTTTTTT | CASSLVAGVVGELFF
TRBJ1-5 | TRBV19 | many | - | TGTGCCAGTAGTATAGGCTCGACGGCGGGCCATCAGCCCCAGCATTTT | CASSIGSTAGHQPQHF
TRBJ2-5 | TRBV27 | large | TRBD2 | TGTGCCCGCGACCAGGGGCGGGGGGATCAAGAGACCCAGTACTTC | CARDQGRGDQETQYF
TRBJ1-6 | TRBV29-1 | many | TRBD1 | TGCAGCGTCGTAACAGGGGGCTTTAATTCACCCCTCCACTTT | CSVVTGGFNSPLHF
TRBJ1-4 | TRBV28 | medium-sized | - | TGTGCCAGCAGTTTGCCCGGAAATGAAAAACTGTTTTTT | CASSLPGNEKLFF
TRBJ1-4 | TRBV28 | many | - | TGTGCCAGCGCTTCTGGTCAGGGTTTAGGTGAAAAACTGTTTTTT | CASASGQGLGEKLFF
TRBJ2-7 | TRBV6-1 | few | - | TGTGCCAGCAGTCCAACTAGCCGGGATTACGAGCAGTACTTC | CASSPTSRDYEQYF
TRBJ1-2 | TRBV9 | few | - | TGTGCCAGCAGCTATAACACAGGAGTCTATGGCTACACCTTC | CASSYNTGVYGYTF
TRBJ1-3 | TRBV5-6 | medium-sized | TRBD1 | TGTGCCAGCAGCTTTCCCCCGACAGGGACCGGTCGAAACACCATATATTTT | CASSFPPTGTGRNTIYF
TRBJ2-1 | TRBV12-3/TRBV12-4 | few | TRBD2 | TGTGCCAGCAGCAGGACGGGGACTAGATACAATGAGCAGTTCTTC | CASSRTGTRYNEQFF
TRBJ1-2 | TRBV5-1 | few | - | TGCGCCAGCAGCTTGGAGAAGGGATATGGCTACACCTTC | CASSLEKGYGYTF
TRBJ1-2 | TRBV11-2 | medium-sized | - | TGTGCCAGCAGCTTAACTCAGGGTTTTCAGGTGGACTATGGCTACACCTTC | CASSLTQGFQVDYGYTF
TRBJ2-5 | TRBV28 | - | - | TGTGCCAGCAGTTTTGGCACTGGAGAGACCCAGTACTTC | CASSFGTGETQYF
TRBJ2-2 | TRBV20-1 | many | TRBD2 | TGCAGTGCTAGACCGCCAGCGGGAGGGCGCGGGGAGCTGTTTTTT | CSARPPAGGRGELFF
TRBJ1-3 | TRBV20-1 | many | - | TGCAGTGCTAGCCGGGCGGGGAGTGGAAACACCATATATTTT | CSASRAGSGNTIYF
TRBJ2-7 | TRBV28 | medium-sized | - | TGTGCCAGCAGTTTATCTGGTAGGACGCAGTACTTC | CASSLSGRTQYF
TRBJ1-2 | TRBV13 | medium-sized | - | TGTGCCAGCAGCAAGGGCAAACAGTACTATGGCTACACCTTC | CASSKGKQYYGYTF
TRBJ2-3 | TRBV7-9 | many | TRBD1 | TGTGCCAGCAGCTTAGAGAAACAGGGGGCAGTGGATACGCAGTATTTT | CASSLEKQGAVDTQYF
TRBJ2-1 | TRBV20-1 | many | - | TGCAGTGCGGTTCATTGGCGGGGACCTTACAATGAGCAGTTCTTC | CSAVHWRGPYNEQFF
TRBJ2-7 | TRBV21-1 | medium-sized | - | TGTGCCAGCAGATCGCGAGCGGTTACCTACGAGCAGTACTTC | CASRSRAVTYEQYF
TRBJ1-2 | TRBV5-1 | medium-sized | - | TGCGCCAGCAGCTTGGTCGGGATAGGACCCTATGGCTACACCTTC | CASSLVGIGPYGYTF
TRBJ1-2 | TRBV3-1 | many | TRBD1 | TGTGCCAGCAGCCAAGGGACAGGGGGTCTCTATGGCTACACCTTC | CASSQGTGGLYGYTF
TRBJ1-3 | TRBV29-1 | few | - | TGCAGCGTTGTCCGGTCGTCGGGGAACTCTGGAAACACCATATATTTT | CSVVRSSGNSGNTIYF
TRBJ2-1 | TRBV3-1 | many | TRBD2 | TGTGCCAGCAGCCAAGATGAACTAGCGGTTAATGAGCAGTTCTTC | CASSQDELAVNEQFF
TRBJ2-2 | TRBV5-1 | medium-sized | - | TGCGCCAGCGAGGTGCTGGGGAACACCGGGGAGCTGTTTTTT | CASEVLGNTGELFF
TRBJ1-2 | TRBV29-1 | many | TRBD1 | TGCAGCGTCGTCGGACAGGGAAACTATGGCTACACCTTC | CSVVGQGNYGYTF
TRBJ1-2 | TRBV27 | many | TRBD1 | TGTGCCAGCACCAAAAACAGGGGCTATGGCTACACCTTC | CASTKNRGYGYTF
TRBJ2-7 | TRBV5-6 | - | - | TGTGCCAGCAGCTGGGAACAGGGTTCTTACGAGCAGTACTTC | CASSWEQGSYEQYF
TRBJ2-1 | TRBV2 | medium-sized | TRBD1 | TGTGCCAGCAGAGGACAGGGGAGTAGTAATGAGCAGTTCTTC | CASRGQGSSNEQFF
TRBJ2-1 | TRBV7-2 | few | TRBD2 | TGTGCCAGCAGCTTACTGGGACTAGCGGGGCACAATGAGCAGTTCTTC | CASSLLGLAGHNEQFF
TRBJ2-4 | TRBV18 | many | - | TGTGCCAGCTCACCACCGGAAGCCAAAAACATTCAGTACTTC | CASSPPEAKNIQYF
TRBJ2-2 | TRBV28 | many | TRBD2 | TGTGCCAGCAGTTTCCAACCTAGCGGGGTAACCGGGGAGCTGTTTTTT | CASSFQPSGVTGELFF
TRBJ2-2 | TRBV20-1 | many | - | TGCAGTGCTAGAGCCGGGACTTCCGGCATCGGGGAGCTGTTTTTT | CSARAGTSGIGELFF
TRBJ2-7 | TRBV12-3/TRBV12-4 | - | TRBD1 | TGTGCCAGCAGGTCCACAGGGGGCGCGGGCGAGCAGTACTTC | CASRSTGGAGEQYF
TRBJ1-5 | TRBV20-1 | - | - | TGCAGTGCTAGAGATAACGGGGGCTTTCAGCCCCAGCATTTT | CSARDNGGFQPQHF
TRBJ2-3 | TRBV20-1 | few | - | TGCAGTGTTTTGCTTCTGACCAGCACAGATACGCAGTATTTT | CSVLLLTSTDTQYF
TRBJ1-1 | TRBV6-5 | many | - | TGTGCCAGCAGTTACTCGTTGCCAGGCCAGAACACTGAAGCTTTCTTT | CASSYSLPGQNTEAFF
TRBJ1-6 | TRBV9 | few | - | TGTGCCAGCAGCGTCAACGGGGATAATTCACCCCTCCACTTT | CASSVNGDNSPLHF
TRBJ2-1 | TRBV13 | many | - | TGTGCCAGCAGCTTAAGGATTTGGGGGAATGAGCAGTTCTTC | CASSLRIWGNEQFF
TRBJ2-7 | TRBV10-3 | many | - | TGTGCCATCACCCCGGACGCGGTTGGGGGGTCCTACGAGCAGTACTTC | CAITPDAVGGSYEQYF
TRBJ2-3 | TRBV20-1 | many | TRBD2 | TGCAGTGCTGCCAAGGGGAGGGCCAGCACAGATACGCAGTATTTT | CSAAKGRASTDTQYF
TRBJ2-5 | TRBV10-3 | many | - | TGTGCCATCAGTTCGACCCCTCAAGAGACCCAGTACTTC | CAISSTPQETQYF
TRBJ2-3 | TRBV6-1 | - | TRBD2 | TGTGCCAGCAGTGAAGCTAGCGGGGGCTGGTATTTT | CASSEASGGWYF
TRBJ1-5 | TRBV28 | medium-sized | - | TGTGCCATCGAGGGATTAGGTCAGCCCCAGCATTTT | CAIEGLGQPQHF
TRBJ1-1 | TRBV3-1 | - | - | TGTGCCAGCAGCCAAGACCAGGGATTGAACACTGAAGCTTTCTTT | CASSQDQGLNTEAFF
TRBJ1-1 | TRBV12-3/TRBV12-4 | many | TRBD1 | TGTGCCAGCAGTTTCGGGACAGTGAACACTGAAGCTTTCTTT | CASSFGTVNTEAFF
TRBJ1-6 | TRBV7-2 | many | TRBD1 | TGTGCCAGCAGCGTGACAGGGCGAGGTTCACCCCTCCACTTT | CASSVTGRGSPLHF
TRBJ1-4 | TRBV7-2 | - | TRBD1 | TGTGCCAGCAGCTTAAGGACAGGAACCTGGGAAAAACTGTTTTTT | CASSLRTGTWEKLFF